This T cell receptor beta chain was profiled in a study of cytomegalovirus exposure and HLA in healthy donors. A word on this clone: What it binds is unknown.

Use of 60 Vbeta and 13 Jbeta primers characterized the PCR. Data came from immunoSEQ multiplex PCR; TCRdb stores just in-frame clones and leaves some out. The sample consists of more than 150,000 clones, approximately 80% of them appearing once. Germline CDR1 is SQVTM and CDR2 is ANQGSEA. Trimming removed 3 bases from V and 0 bases from J, with 11 bases in between. The CDR3 totals 14 residues. Study results and caveats: The later analysis indicated that the majority of CMV-associated TCR beta chains appeared HLA-restricted.

This TCR was recovered from a woman younger than 30 in good health and CMV-seropositive. The rearrangement links TRBV29-1 to TRBJ2-5; the D gene is possibly TRBD2 (6 bases). Sequencing was carried out using PBMCs. DNA of the CDR3: TGCAGCGTTGAGGGGACTTCGTACCAAGAGACCCAGTACTTC. Encoded protein: CSVEGTSYQETQYF.